The 3 T cell receptor beta chains listed next were all sequenced from one sample in a study of naive and memory T cell subsets (dated by TCRdb to 2017 to 2019). The full study reports these points: A few larger clonotypes were found in naive repertoires, especially CD8, and these larger clonotypes were possibly memory cells re-expressing CD45RA.

Library method: UMI-ligation and nested PCR. For sequencing, an Illumina MiSeq was employed. An equimolar mix of two oligonucleotides covering both TRBC1 and TRBC2 was used as the beta constant-region primer. Four rounds of PCR, combining the SP2 primer with nested alpha and beta constant-region primers, were used to amplify the ligated cDNA. The raw public data were reprocessed by TCRdb itself: fastp quality trimming at Q25, MiXCR clonotype calling, in-frame beta chains only. Rows are unified per CDR3 protein, each entry keeping the most common DNA and genes. A total of about 150,000 distinct CDR3 sequences appear in this sample, approximately 22% of them only once. The top ten hold about 0.11% of the sample. For these receptors, no antigen is known. The sequenced sample consisted of naive CD4+ T cells from blood. The sample's cell subset or site label, in plain terms: naive T cells, CD45RA high CD27+. The receptor set was obtained from a human donor in good health.

The chain carries TRBV27 and TRBJ2-1; possibly TRBD2 for D (5 bases). Trimming took off 6 bases at V and 0 bases at J, with 15 bases between the two ends. This CDR3 has 16 residues. Germline V gene lookup returns CDR1 MNHEY and CDR2 SMNVEV (reference sequence). CDR3 sequence (DNA): TGTGCCAGCAGATCGAGGGTTACAAGCTCCTACAATGAGCAGTTCTTC. This codes for CASRSRVTSSYNEQFF.

Many counts were recorded for this clonotype. The rearrangement uses TRBV6-6 and TRBJ2-5, with 8 bases matching TRBD1. Per the germline V gene, CDR1 is MNHNY and CDR2 is SVGAGI (reference sequence). The J segment lost 1 base and the V segment lost 6 bases, leaving 7 bases of the junction unmatched. This CDR3 region has 15 residues. The CDR3 sequence: CASRPRQGTQETQYF. The CDR3, as DNA: TGTGCCAGCAGACCCCGACAGGGGACCCAAGAGACCCAGTACTTC.

This clonotype was observed a handful of times. The chain employs TRBV6-5 and TRBJ2-5, with D maybe TRBD1 (5 bases). CDR1 MNHEY and CDR2 SVGAGI come from the germline V gene. CDR3 size: 12 residues. Trimming removed 11 bases at V and 2 bases at J, with 12 bases between. The CDR3 loop is CAAGREQETQYF. The CDR3 DNA reads TGTGCCGCCGGCAGGGAACAAGAGACCCAGTACTTC.